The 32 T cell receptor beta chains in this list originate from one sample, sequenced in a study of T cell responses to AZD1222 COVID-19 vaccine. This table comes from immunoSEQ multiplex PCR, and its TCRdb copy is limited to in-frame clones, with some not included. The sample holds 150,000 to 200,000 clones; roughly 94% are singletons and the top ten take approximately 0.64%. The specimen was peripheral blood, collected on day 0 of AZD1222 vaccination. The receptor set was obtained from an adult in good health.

CDR3 DNA: TGTGCCAGCAGTAAACTACCCCCGGGACAGGGACCCACCGGGGAGCTGTTTTTT. Amino acids: CASSKLPPGQGPTGELFF. The chain uses TRBV14 and TRBJ2-2; the match to TRBD1 covers 9 bases. CDR3 length: 18 residues. The J segment lost 4 bases and the V segment lost 6 bases, leaving 15 bases of the junction unmatched. CDR1 is SGHDN and CDR2 is FVKESK in the germline V gene. Based on the CDR3 plus reference TRBV14 and TRBJ2-2, the full variable domain is EAGVTQFPSHSVIEKGQTVTLRCDPISGHDNLYWYRRVMGKEIKFLLHFVKESKQDESGMPNNRFLAERTGGTYSTLKVQPAELEDSGVYFCASSKLPPGQGPTGELFFGEGSRLTVL.

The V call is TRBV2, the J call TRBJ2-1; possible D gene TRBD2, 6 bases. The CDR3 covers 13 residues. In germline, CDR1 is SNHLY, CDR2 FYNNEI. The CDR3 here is CVIRLATNNEQFF. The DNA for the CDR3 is TGTGTCATAAGGCTAGCGACAAACAATGAGCAGTTCTTC.

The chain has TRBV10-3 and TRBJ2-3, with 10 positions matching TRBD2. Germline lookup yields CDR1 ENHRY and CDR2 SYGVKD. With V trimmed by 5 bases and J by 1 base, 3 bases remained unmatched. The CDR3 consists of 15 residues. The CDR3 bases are TGTGCCATCAGTCTCAGCGGGGGGGGCACAGATACGCAGTATTTT. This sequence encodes CAISLSGGGTDTQYF.

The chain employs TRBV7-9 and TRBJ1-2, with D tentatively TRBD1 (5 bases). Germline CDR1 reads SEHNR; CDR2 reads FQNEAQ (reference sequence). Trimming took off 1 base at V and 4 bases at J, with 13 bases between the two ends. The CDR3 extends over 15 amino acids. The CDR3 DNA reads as TGTGCCAGCAGCTTAGACGCAGGGCGTCCCTATGGCTACACCTTC. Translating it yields CASSLDAGRPYGYTF.

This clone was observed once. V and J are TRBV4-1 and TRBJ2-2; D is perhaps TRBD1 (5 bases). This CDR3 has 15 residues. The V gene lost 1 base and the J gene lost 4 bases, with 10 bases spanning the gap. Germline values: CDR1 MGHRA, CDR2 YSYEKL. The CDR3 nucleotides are TGCGCCAGCAGCCAAGGACCAGGGCCCACCGGGGAGCTGTTTTTT. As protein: CASSQGPGPTGELFF.

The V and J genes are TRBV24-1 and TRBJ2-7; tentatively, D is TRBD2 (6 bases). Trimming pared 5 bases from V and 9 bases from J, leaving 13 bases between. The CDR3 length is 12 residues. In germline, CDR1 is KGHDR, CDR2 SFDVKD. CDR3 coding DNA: TGTGCCACCAGTGTTGGCGAGGGAGGGCAGTACTTC. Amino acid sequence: CATSVGEGGQYF.

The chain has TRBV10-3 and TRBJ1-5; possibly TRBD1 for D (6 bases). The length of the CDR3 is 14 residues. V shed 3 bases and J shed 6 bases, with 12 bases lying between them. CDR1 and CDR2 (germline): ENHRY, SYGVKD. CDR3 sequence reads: CAISDLQGRQPQHF. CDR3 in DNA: TGTGCCATCAGTGACCTACAGGGTCGTCAGCCCCAGCATTTT.

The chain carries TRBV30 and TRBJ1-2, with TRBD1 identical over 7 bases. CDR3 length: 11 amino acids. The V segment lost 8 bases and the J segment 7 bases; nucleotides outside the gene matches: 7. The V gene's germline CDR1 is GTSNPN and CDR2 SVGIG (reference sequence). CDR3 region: CAGPKGAGYTF. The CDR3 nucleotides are TGTGCCGGACCCAAGGGGGCTGGCTACACCTTC.

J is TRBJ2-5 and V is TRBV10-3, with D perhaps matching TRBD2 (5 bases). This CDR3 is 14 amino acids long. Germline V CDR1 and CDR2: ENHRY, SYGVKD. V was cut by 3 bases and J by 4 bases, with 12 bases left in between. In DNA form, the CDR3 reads TGTGCCATCAGTGACGAGGGATGGGGAGAGACCCAGTACTTC. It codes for CAISDEGWGETQYF.

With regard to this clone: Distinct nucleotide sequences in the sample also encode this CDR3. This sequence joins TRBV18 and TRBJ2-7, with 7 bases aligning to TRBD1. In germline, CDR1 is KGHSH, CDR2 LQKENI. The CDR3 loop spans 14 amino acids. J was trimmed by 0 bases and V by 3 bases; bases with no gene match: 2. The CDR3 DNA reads TGTGCCAGCTCACCTCGGGACAGCTCCTACGAGCAGTACTTC. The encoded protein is CASSPRDSSYEQYF.

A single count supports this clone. The CDR3 loop reads CAISDTASGRGEQFF. For the CDR3, the DNA is TGTGCCATCAGTGATACGGCTAGCGGGAGGGGTGAGCAGTTCTTC. This chain connects TRBV10-3 to TRBJ2-1, with 12 bases aligning to TRBD2. This CDR3 has 15 amino acids. Trimming cost V 3 bases and J 9 bases; bases outside gene matches: 6. The V gene's germline CDR1 is ENHRY and CDR2 SYGVKD.

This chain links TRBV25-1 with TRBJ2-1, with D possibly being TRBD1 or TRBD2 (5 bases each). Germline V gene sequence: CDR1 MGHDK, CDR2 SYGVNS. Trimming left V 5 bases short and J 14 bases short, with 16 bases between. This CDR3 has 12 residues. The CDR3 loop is CASSPLGEREFF. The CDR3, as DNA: TGTGCCAGCAGTCCCCTAGGGGAGCGCGAGTTCTTC.

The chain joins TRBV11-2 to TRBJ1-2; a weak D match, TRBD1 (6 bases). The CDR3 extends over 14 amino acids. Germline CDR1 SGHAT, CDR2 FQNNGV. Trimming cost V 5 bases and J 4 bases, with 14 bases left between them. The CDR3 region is CASSLAGARYGYTF. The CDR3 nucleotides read TGTGCCAGCAGCCTGGCGGGGGCCCGCTATGGCTACACCTTC.

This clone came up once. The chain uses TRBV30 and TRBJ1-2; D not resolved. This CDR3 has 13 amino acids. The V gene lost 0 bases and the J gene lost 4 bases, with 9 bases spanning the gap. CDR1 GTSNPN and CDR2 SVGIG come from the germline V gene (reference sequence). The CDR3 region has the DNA TGTGCCTGGAGTGTACAAAACAGCTATGGCTACACCTTC. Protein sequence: CAWSVQNSYGYTF.

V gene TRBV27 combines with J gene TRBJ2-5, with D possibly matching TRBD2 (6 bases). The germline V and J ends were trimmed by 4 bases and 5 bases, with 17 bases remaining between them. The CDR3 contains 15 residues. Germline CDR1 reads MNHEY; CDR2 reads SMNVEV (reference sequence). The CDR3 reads CASSSQSWGEETQYF. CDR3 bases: TGTGCCAGCAGTTCTCAAAGTTGGGGGGAGGAGACCCAGTACTTC.

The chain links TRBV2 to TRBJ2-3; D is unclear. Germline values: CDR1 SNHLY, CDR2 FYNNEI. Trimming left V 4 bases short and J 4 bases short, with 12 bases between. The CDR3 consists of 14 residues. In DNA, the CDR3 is TGTGCCAGCAGTGGTTTCCCGGCAGCAGATACGCAGTATTTT. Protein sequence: CASSGFPAADTQYF.

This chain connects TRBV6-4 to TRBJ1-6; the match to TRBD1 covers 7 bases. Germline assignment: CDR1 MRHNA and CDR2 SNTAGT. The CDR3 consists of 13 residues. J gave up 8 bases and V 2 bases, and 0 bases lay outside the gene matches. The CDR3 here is CASSDTGDSPLHF. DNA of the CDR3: TGTGCCAGCAGTGACACAGGGGATTCACCCCTCCACTTT.

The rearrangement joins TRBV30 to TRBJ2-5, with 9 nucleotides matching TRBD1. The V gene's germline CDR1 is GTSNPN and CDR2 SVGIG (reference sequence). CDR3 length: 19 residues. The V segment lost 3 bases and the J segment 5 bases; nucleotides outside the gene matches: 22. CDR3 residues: CAWRQSHVPGQGLWETQYF. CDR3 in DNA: TGTGCCTGGAGGCAGAGTCATGTTCCGGGACAGGGTCTATGGGAGACCCAGTACTTC.

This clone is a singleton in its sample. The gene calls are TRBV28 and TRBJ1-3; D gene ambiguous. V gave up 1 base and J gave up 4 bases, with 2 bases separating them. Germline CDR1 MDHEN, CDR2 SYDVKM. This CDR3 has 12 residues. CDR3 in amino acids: CASSLYGNTIYF. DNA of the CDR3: TGTGCCAGCAGTTTATACGGAAACACCATATATTTT.

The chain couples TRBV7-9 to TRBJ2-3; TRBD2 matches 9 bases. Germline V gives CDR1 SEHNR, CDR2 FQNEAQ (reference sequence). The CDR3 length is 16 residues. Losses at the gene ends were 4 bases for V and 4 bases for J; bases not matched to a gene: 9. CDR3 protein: CASSSLSGRIADTQYF. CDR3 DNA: TGTGCCAGCAGCTCCCTAAGCGGGAGGATCGCAGATACGCAGTATTTT.

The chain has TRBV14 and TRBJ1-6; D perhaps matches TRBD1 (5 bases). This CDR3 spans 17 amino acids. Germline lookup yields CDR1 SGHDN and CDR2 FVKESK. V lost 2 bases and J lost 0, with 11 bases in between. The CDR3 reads CASSQLSGSSYNSPLHF. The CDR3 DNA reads TGTGCCAGCAGCCAACTTTCAGGGAGCTCCTATAATTCACCCCTCCACTTT.

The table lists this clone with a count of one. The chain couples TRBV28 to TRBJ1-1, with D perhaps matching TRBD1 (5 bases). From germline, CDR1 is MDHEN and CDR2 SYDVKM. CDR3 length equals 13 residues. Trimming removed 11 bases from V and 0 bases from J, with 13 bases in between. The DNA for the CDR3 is TGTGCCGCGGCGCAGGGATTGAACACTGAAGCTTTCTTT. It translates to CAAAQGLNTEAFF.

CDR3 loop: CASSILWANGYNEQFF. The CDR3 region has the DNA TGTGCCAGTAGTATTTTGTGGGCCAATGGTTACAATGAGCAGTTCTTC. This chain joins TRBV19 and TRBJ2-1; D gene ambiguous. CDR1 is LNHDA and CDR2 is SQIVND in the germline V gene (reference sequence). The CDR3 covers 16 residues. V lost 3 bases, J lost 4 bases, and 16 bases lay in between.

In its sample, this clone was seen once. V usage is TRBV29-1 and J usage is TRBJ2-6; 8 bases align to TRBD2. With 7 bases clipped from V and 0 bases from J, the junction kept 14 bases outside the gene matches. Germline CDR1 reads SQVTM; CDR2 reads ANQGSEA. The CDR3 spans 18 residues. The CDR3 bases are TGCAGCGCCACGGGGGGGCTGGGAGGAGCCTCTGGGGCCAACGTCCTGACTTTC. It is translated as CSATGGLGGASGANVLTF.

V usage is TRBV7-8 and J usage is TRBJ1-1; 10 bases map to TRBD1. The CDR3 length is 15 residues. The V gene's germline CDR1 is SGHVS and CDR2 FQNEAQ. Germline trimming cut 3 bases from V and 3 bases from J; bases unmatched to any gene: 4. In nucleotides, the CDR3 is TGTGCCAGCAGCTTCCGGACAGGGGGGGACACTGAAGCTTTCTTT. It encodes CASSFRTGGDTEAFF.

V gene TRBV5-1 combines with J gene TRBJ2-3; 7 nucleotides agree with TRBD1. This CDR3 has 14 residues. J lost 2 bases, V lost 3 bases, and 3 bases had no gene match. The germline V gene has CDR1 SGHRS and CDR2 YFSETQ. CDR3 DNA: TGCGCCAGCAGCTCTGGGACAGTCACAGATACGCAGTATTTT. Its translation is CASSSGTVTDTQYF.

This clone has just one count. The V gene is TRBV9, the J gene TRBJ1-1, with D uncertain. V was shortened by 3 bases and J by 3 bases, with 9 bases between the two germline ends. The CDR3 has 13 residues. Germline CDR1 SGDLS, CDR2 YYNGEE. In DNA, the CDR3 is TGTGCCAGCAGCGAGATTCCGGACACTGAAGCTTTCTTT. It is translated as CASSEIPDTEAFF.

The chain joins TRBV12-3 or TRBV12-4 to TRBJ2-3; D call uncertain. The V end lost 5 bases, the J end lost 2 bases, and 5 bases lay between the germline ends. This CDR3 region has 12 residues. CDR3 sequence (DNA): TGTGCCAGCAGTCAAAACACAGATACGCAGTATTTT. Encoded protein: CASSQNTDTQYF.

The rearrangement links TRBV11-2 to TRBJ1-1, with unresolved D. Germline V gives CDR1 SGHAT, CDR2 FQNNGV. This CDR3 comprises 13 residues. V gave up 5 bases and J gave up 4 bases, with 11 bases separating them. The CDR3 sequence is CASSVRAGTEAFF. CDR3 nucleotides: TGTGCCAGCAGCGTAAGGGCGGGCACTGAAGCTTTCTTT.

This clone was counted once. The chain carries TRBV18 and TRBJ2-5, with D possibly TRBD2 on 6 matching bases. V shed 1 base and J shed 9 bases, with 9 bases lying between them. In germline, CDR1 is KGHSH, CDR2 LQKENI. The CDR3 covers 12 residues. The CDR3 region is CASSPLSGAQYF. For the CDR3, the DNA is TGTGCCAGCTCACCACTTTCGGGGGCCCAGTACTTC. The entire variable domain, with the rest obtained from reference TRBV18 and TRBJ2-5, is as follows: NAGVMQNPRHLVRRRGQEARLRCSPMKGHSHVYWYRQLPEEGLKFMVYLQKENIIDESGMPKERFSAEFPKEGPSILRIQQVVRGDSAAYFCASSPLSGAQYFGPGTRLLVL.

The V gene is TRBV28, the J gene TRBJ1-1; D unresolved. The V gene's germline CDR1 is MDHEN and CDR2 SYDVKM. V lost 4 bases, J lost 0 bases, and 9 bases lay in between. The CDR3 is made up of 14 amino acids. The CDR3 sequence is CASSSPGVNTEAFF. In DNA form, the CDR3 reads TGTGCCAGCAGTTCCCCAGGAGTGAACACTGAAGCTTTCTTT.

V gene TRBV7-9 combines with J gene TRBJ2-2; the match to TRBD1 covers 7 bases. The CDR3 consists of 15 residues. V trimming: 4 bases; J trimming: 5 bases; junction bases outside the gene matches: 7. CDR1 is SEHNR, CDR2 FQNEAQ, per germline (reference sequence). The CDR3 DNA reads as TGTGCCAGCAGCTCTAACAGGGGACGAACCGGGGAGCTGTTTTTT. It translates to CASSSNRGRTGELFF.